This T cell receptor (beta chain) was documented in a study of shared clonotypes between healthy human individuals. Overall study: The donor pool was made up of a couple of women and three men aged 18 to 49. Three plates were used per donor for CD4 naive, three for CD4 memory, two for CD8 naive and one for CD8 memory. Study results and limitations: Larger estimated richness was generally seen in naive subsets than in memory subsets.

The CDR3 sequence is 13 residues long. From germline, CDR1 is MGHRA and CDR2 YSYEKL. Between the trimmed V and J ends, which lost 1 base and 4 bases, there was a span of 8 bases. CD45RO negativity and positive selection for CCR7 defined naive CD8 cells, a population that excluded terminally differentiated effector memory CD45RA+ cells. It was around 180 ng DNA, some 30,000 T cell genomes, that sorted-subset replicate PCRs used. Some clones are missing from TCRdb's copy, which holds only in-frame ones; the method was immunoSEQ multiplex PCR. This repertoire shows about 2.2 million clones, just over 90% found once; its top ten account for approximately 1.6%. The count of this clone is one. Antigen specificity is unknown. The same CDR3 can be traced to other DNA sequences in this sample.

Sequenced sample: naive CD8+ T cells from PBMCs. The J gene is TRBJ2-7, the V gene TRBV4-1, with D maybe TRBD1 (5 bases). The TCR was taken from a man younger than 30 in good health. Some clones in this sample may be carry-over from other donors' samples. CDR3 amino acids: CASSQGQPYEQYF. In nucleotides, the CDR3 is TGCGCCAGCAGCCAAGGACAGCCTTACGAGCAGTACTTC.